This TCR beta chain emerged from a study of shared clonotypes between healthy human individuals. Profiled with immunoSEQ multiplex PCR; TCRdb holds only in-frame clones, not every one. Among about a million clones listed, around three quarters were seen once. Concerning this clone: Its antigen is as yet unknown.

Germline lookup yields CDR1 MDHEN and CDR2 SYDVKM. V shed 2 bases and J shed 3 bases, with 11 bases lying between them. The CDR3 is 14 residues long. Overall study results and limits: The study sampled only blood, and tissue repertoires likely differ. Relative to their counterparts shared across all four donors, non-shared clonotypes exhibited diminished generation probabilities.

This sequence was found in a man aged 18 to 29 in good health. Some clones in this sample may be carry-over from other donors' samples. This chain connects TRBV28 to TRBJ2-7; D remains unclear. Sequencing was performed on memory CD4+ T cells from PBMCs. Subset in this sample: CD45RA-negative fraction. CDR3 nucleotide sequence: TGTGCCAGCAGTTTAGCCGGCCAGCGCTACGAGCAGTACTTC. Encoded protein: CASSLAGQRYEQYF.